The 5 T cell receptor beta chains below were found in one sample sequenced in a study of PD-1 blockade in classical Hodgkin lymphoma. Each patient experienced a relapse that followed autologous stem cell transplantation, and brentuximab vedotin exposure varied. The protocol was immunoSEQ multiplex PCR, while the TCRdb copy is restricted to in-frame clones and leaves out a portion. Of more than 90,000 clones listed, about four fifths are singletons. Specimen: peripheral blood mononuclear cells (PBMCs), collected before the second cycle of nivolumab. The receptors here all came from a human donor with classical Hodgkin lymphoma.

V and J are TRBV19 and TRBJ2-2, with 7 positions matching TRBD1. The CDR3 has 14 amino acids. The V gene's germline CDR1 is LNHDA and CDR2 SQIVND (reference sequence). The junction had 7 bases not matched to a gene; V was cut back by 6 bases and J by 6 bases. CDR3 amino acids: CASSFNRGSGELFF. The CDR3 region has the DNA TGTGCCAGTAGCTTCAACAGGGGATCCGGGGAGCTGTTTTTT.

The chain carries TRBV7-9 and TRBJ1-1, with TRBD1 identical over 8 bases. J was trimmed by 3 bases and V by 3 bases; bases with no gene match: 3. Germline V gene lookup returns CDR1 SEHNR and CDR2 FQNEAQ (reference sequence). CDR3 length: 14 residues. CDR3 bases: TGTGCCAGCAGCTTTGACAGGGGTGACACTGAAGCTTTCTTT. Protein sequence: CASSFDRGDTEAFF. Looking up the rest from reference TRBV7-9 and TRBJ1-1 gives the full variable domain: DTGVSQNPRHKITKRGQNVTFRCDPISEHNRLYWYRQTLGQGPEFLTYFQNEAQLEKSRLLSDRFSAERPKGSFSTLEIQRTEQGDSAMYLCASSFDRGDTEAFFGQGTRLTVV.

This sequence joins TRBV19 and TRBJ2-2; tentatively, D is TRBD2 (6 bases). This CDR3 spans 13 amino acids. Between the trimmed V and J ends, which lost 9 bases and 3 bases, there was a span of 11 bases. Germline CDR1 LNHDA, CDR2 SQIVND (reference sequence). CDR3 region: CASTGLHTGELFF. CDR3 sequence (DNA): TGTGCCAGCACGGGACTTCACACCGGGGAGCTGTTTTTT.

CDR3 nucleotide sequence: TGTGCCAGCAGTGAAACTACAGGGGTTCAGCCCCAGCATTTT. Translated: CASSETTGVQPQHF. The chain combines TRBV6-1 with TRBJ1-5, with 7 bases aligning to TRBD1. Germline V gene data show CDR1 as MNHNS and CDR2 as SASEGT. The CDR3 is 14 residues long. V shed 2 bases and J 6 bases; nucleotides not matched to a gene: 4.

CDR3 sequence: CASSFSPGQVEQYF. CDR3 sequence (DNA): TGTGCCAGCAGTTTCTCGCCGGGACAGGTCGAGCAGTACTTC. This chain connects TRBV27 to TRBJ2-7; 8 positions match TRBD1. The CDR3 totals 14 residues. V trimming: 3 bases; J trimming: 6 bases; junction bases outside the gene matches: 7. Germline V lookup: CDR1 MNHEY, CDR2 SMNVEV (reference sequence).